This TCR beta chain was captured in a study of control samples from healthy donors and cancer patients. Sequenced by immunoSEQ multiplex PCR; TCRdb stores in-frame clones only, minus some. The profile shows tens of thousands of clones, around 80% of them singletons. V trimming: 1 base; J trimming: 3 bases; junction bases outside the gene matches: 9. This CDR3 contains 16 residues. CDR1 is SGHDN, CDR2 FVKESK, per germline. The sequencing input was blood. The V gene is TRBV14, the J gene TRBJ2-7, with 7 bases that match TRBD2. This clonotype was sampled from a man aged 70 or older in good health. CDR3 coding DNA: TGTGCCAGCAGCCAAGTAATCGGGACTACCTTCTACGAGCAGTACTTC. Amino acids: CASSQVIGTTFYEQYF.